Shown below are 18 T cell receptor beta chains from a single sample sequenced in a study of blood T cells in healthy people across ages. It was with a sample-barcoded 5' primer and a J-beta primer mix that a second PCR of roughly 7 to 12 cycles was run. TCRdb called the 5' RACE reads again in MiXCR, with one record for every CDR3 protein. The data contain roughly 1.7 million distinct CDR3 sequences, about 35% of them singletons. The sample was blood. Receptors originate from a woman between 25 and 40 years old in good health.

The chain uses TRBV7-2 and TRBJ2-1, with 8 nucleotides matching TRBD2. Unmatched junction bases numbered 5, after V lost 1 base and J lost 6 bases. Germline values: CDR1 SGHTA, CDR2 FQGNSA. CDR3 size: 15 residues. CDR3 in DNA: TGTGCCAGCAGCTTAGAGCTAGCGGGTCTCAATGAGCAGTTCTTC. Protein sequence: CASSLELAGLNEQFF.

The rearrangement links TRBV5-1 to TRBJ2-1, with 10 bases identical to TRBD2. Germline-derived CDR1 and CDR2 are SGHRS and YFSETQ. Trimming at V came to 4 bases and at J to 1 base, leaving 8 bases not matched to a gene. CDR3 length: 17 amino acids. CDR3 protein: CASSPMVTSGSYNEQFF. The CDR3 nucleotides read TGCGCCAGCAGCCCAATGGTGACTAGCGGGTCCTACAATGAGCAGTTCTTC.

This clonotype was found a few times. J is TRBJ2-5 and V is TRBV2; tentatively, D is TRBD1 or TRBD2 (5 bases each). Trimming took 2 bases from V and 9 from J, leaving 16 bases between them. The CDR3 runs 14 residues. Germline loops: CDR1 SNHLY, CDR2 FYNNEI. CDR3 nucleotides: TGTGCCAGCAGTGAAAATGGGGCCCGAGCGGCCCAGTACTTC. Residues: CASSENGARAAQYF.

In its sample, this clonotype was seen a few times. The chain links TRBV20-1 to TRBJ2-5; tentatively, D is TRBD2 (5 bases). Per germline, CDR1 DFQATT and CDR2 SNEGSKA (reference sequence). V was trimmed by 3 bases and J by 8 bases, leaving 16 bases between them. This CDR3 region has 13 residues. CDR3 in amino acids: CSASLVGRATQYF. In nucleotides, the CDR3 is TGCAGTGCTAGTTTGGTAGGGAGAGCAACCCAGTACTTC.

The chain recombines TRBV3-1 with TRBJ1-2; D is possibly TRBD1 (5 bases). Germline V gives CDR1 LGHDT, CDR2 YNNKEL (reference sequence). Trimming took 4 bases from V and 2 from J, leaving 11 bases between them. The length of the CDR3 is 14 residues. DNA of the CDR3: TGTGCCAGCAGCCCCGTTGAGGGGAACTATGGCTACACCTTC. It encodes CASSPVEGNYGYTF.

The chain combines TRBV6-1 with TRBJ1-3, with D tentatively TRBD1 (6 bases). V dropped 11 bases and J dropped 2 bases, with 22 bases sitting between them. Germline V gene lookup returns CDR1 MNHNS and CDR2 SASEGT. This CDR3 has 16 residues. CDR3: CARRGTPMTTGNTIYF. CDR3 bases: TGTGCCCGCCGGGGGACACCGATGACGACTGGAAACACCATATATTTT.

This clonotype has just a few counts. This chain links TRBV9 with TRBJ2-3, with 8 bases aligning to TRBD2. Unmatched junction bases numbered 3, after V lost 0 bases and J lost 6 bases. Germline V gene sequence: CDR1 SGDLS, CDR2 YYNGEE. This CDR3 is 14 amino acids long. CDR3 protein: CASSVGLASDTQYF. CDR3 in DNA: TGTGCCAGCAGCGTAGGACTAGCGTCCGATACGCAGTATTTT.

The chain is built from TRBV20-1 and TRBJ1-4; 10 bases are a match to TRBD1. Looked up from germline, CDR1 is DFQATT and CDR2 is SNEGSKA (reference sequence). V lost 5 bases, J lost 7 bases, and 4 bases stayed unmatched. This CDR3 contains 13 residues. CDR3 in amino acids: CSALDRGGEKLFF. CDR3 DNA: TGCAGTGCTTTGGACAGGGGGGGTGAAAAACTGTTTTTT.

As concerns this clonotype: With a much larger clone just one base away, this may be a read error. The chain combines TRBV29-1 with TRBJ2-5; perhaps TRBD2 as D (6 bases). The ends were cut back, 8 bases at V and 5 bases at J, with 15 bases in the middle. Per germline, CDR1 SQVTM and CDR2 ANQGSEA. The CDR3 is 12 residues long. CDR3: CSIAGRGETQYF. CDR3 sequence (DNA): TGCAGCATAGCCGGGAGAGGCGAGACCCAGTACTTC.

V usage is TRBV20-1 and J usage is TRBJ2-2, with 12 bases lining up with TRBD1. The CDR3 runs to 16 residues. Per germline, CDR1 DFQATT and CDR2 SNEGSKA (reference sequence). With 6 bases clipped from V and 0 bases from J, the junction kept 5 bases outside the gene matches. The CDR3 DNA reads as TGCAGTGCCCCCGGGACAGGGGGCACGAACACCGGGGAGCTGTTTTTT. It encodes CSAPGTGGTNTGELFF.

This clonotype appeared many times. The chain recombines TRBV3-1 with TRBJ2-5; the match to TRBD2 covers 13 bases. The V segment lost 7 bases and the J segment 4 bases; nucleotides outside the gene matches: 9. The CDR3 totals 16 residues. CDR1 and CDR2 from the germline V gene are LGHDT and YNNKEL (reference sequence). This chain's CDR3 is CASTFTSGRASETQYF. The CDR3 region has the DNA TGTGCCAGCACCTTTACTAGCGGGAGGGCCTCAGAGACCCAGTACTTC.

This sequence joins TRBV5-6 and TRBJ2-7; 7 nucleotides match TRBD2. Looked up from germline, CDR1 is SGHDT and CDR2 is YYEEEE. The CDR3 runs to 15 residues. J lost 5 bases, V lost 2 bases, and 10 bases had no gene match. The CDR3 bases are TGTGCCAGCAGCTTTCCACCGGGAGGCGCGAACGAGCAGTACTTC. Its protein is CASSFPPGGANEQYF.

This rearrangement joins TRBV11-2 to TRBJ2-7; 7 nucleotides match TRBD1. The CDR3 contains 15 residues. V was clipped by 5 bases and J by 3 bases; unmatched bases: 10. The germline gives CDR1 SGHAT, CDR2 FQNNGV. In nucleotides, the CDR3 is TGTGCCAGCAGCCCCCAACAGGGGTCGGGCTACGAGCAGTACTTC. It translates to CASSPQQGSGYEQYF.

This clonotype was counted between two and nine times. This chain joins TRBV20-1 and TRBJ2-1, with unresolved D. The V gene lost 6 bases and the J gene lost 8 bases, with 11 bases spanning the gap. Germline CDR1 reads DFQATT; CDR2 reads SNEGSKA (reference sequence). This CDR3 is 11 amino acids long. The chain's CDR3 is CSAVSSHEQFF. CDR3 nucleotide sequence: TGCAGTGCCGTCAGTTCGCATGAGCAGTTCTTC.

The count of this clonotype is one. CDR3: CTSSLKGGQPQHF. The DNA of the CDR3 is TGTACCAGCAGCTTGAAAGGTGGACAGCCCCAGCATTTT. The gene calls are TRBV7-2 and TRBJ1-5; no clear D. In germline, CDR1 is SGHTA, CDR2 FQGNSA. V dropped 3 bases and J dropped 7 bases, with 10 bases sitting between them. The CDR3 runs 13 residues.

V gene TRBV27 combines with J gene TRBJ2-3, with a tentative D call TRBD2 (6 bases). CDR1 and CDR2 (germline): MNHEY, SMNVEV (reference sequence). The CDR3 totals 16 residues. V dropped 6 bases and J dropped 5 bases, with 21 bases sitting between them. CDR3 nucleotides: TGTGCCAGCAGAACTCTTTCGGCGGGGCAAAGAGATACGCAGTATTTT. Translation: CASRTLSAGQRDTQYF.

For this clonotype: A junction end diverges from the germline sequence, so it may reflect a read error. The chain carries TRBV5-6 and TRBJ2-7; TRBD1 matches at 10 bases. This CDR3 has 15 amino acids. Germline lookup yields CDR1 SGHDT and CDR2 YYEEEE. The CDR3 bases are TGTGCCAGCAACTTGGGACAGGGGCAAGCCTACGAGCAGTACTTC. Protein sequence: CASNLGQGQAYEQYF.

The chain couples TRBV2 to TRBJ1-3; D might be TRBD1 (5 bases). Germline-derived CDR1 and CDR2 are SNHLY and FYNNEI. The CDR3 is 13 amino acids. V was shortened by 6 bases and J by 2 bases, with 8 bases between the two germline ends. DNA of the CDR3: TGTGCCAGCAGAGCAGGGACTGGAAACACCATATATTTT. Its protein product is CASRAGTGNTIYF.